The next 24 T cell receptor beta chains were all read from a single sample in a study of post-analysis software for immune sequencing data. Study-level results: TRBV5-6, TRBV5-1 and TRBV20-1 were among five TRBV segments more frequent in patients than controls.

TCR beta cDNA libraries included unique molecular identifiers. TCRdb re-called the PCR reads with MiXCR, one entry per CDR3 protein. The sample records 700,000 to 900,000 distinct CDR3 sequences, 40% to 55% being singletons. Their antigens are not known. Sequenced: blood. The receptors were sampled from a girl aged 5-17 years with multiple sclerosis.

The chain recombines TRBV6-1 with TRBJ1-1; D is undetermined. The germline V gene has CDR1 MNHNS and CDR2 SASEGT. This CDR3 region has 15 residues. V lost 4 bases to trimming and J lost 14 bases, with 26 bases between them. The CDR3 here is CASSGDGRYFNEQFF. The CDR3 DNA reads TGTGCCAGCAGTGGTGACGGGAGGTATTTCAATGAGCAGTTCTTT.

This chain uses TRBV9 with TRBJ2-7, with D perhaps TRBD2 (5 bases). The end of the DNA is better explained by TRBJ2-4, so the J call may be wrong. Germline lookup yields CDR1 SGDLS and CDR2 YYNGEE. The CDR3 totals 13 residues. CDR3 protein: CASSAGGGDIQYF. CDR3 sequence (DNA): TGTGCCAGCAGCGCCGGAGGAGGAGACATTCAGTACTTC.

This sequence joins TRBV5-1 and TRBJ2-7; 7 bases agree with TRBD1. Per the germline V gene, CDR1 is SGHRS and CDR2 is YFSETQ. The CDR3 covers 13 residues. V lost 0 bases to trimming and J lost 9 bases; unmatched junction nucleotides: 6. Written as DNA, the CDR3 is TGCGCCAGCAGCTTGGGAGGGGGCCGTGCGCAGTACTTC. Protein product: CASSLGGGRAQYF.

This clonotype was counted only a few times. The chain carries TRBV7-2 and TRBJ2-1, with 14 nucleotides matching TRBD2. With V trimmed by 5 bases and J by 8 bases, 20 bases remained unmatched. CDR3 length: 20 residues. In germline, CDR1 is SGHTA, CDR2 FQGNSA. The DNA for the CDR3 is TGTGCCAGCAGCCCGCCGGGACTAGCGGGAGTTCTGTACGGTTTAGATGAGCAGTTCTTC. It encodes CASSPPGLAGVLYGLDEQFF.

The V gene is TRBV27, the J gene TRBJ2-4; 11 nucleotides line up with TRBD2. The assigned J gene may be wrong: the sequence end matches TRBJ2-7 better. Germline CDR1 reads MNHEY; CDR2 reads SMNVEV (reference sequence). The CDR3 sequence is 15 residues long. The chain's CDR3 is CASANLAGGVYEQYF. The CDR3 DNA is TGTGCCAGCGCTAATCTAGCGGGAGGAGTCTACGAGCAGTACTTC.

This rearrangement joins TRBV20-1 to TRBJ2-5, with TRBD2 matching over 12 bases. This CDR3 has 14 amino acids. The ends lost 2 bases at V and 4 bases at J; junction bases unmatched: 2. The germline gives CDR1 DFQATT, CDR2 SNEGSKA (reference sequence). CDR3 residues: CSARTLAGGETQYF. The CDR3 bases are TGCAGTGCTAGAACACTAGCGGGAGGAGAGACCCAGTACTTC.

J is TRBJ2-4 and V is TRBV7-9; unclear D gene. This CDR3 is 14 amino acids long. Trimming shortened V by 2 bases and J by 0 bases, and 5 bases separated the two germline ends. Per the germline V gene, CDR1 is SEHNR and CDR2 is FQNEAQ (reference sequence). CDR3 protein: CASSLPIAKNIQYF. Here the CDR3 DNA reads TGTGCCAGCAGCTTACCCATAGCCAAAAACATTCAGTACTTC.

The CDR3 sequence: CASSFEILGVSYEQYF. The DNA for the CDR3 is TGTGCCAGCAGCTTTGAAATTTTAGGGGTCTCCTACGAGCAGTACTTC. The V and J genes are TRBV7-2 and TRBJ2-7; maybe TRBD1 (5 bases). CDR3 length: 16 residues. The germline V gene has CDR1 SGHTA and CDR2 FQGNSA. Trimming stripped 3 bases from V and 0 bases from J, with 15 bases between. Drawing the rest from reference TRBV7-2 and TRBJ2-7, the complete variable domain is GAGVSQSPSNKVTEKGKDVELRCDPISGHTALYWYRQSLGQGLEFLIYFQGNSAPDKSGLPSDRFSAERTGGSVSTLTIQRTQQEDSAVYLCASSFEILGVSYEQYFGPGTRLTVT.

This clonotype was seen only a few times. The V call is TRBV7-9, the J call TRBJ2-1, with 7 bases that match TRBD1. Germline lookup yields CDR1 SEHNR and CDR2 FQNEAQ (reference sequence). The CDR3 contains 15 residues. After removal of 5 bases from V and 2 bases from J, the junction contained 6 bases not matched to a gene. CDR3 sequence: CASSPQTGTYNEQFF. The CDR3 DNA follows: TGTGCCAGCAGCCCCCAGACAGGGACCTACAATGAGCAGTTCTTC. Drawing the rest from reference TRBV7-9 and TRBJ2-1, the complete variable domain is DTGVSQNPRHKITKRGQNVTFRCDPISEHNRLYWYRQTLGQGPEFLTYFQNEAQLEKSRLLSDRFSAERPKGSFSTLEIQRTEQGDSAMYLCASSPQTGTYNEQFFGPGTRLTVL.

This clonotype showed up just a few times. Here the CDR3 reads CASRRGTGGSYEQYF. In DNA form, the CDR3 reads TGTGCCAGCCGCCGTGGGACAGGGGGTTCCTACGAGCAGTACTTC. This rearrangement joins TRBV27 to TRBJ2-7; 11 bases are shared with TRBD1. V dropped 8 bases and J dropped 1; count of bases not matched to a gene: 7. Germline lookup yields CDR1 MNHEY and CDR2 SMNVEV (reference sequence). The length of the CDR3 is 15 residues.

This chain uses TRBV5-5 with TRBJ1-1; possibly TRBD1 for D (6 bases). CDR1 is SGHKS and CDR2 is YYEKEE in the germline V gene (reference sequence). CDR3 length: 14 amino acids. Trimming pared 7 bases from V and 5 bases from J, leaving 18 bases between. The CDR3 reads CASAPEVRGTEAFF. For the CDR3, the DNA is TGTGCCAGCGCCCCCGAGGTAAGGGGGACTGAAGCTTTCTTT.

This clonotype was counted only a few times. This sequence joins TRBV5-1 and TRBJ1-2; D perhaps matches TRBD1 (6 bases). Germline V lookup: CDR1 SGHRS, CDR2 YFSETQ. The CDR3 is 14 amino acids. The V gene lost 1 base and the J gene lost 6 bases, with 13 bases spanning the gap. CDR3 residues: CASSLIGGGNGYTF. In DNA form, the CDR3 reads TGCGCCAGCAGCTTGATTGGGGGCGGGAATGGCTACACCTTC.

This chain connects TRBV12-3 or TRBV12-4 to TRBJ2-1; D may be TRBD2 (6 bases). The V end lost 11 bases, the J end lost 3 bases, and 17 bases lay between the germline ends. The CDR3 runs to 14 residues. The DNA for the CDR3 is TGTGCCGGCTGTGCTAGCGCCAACTACAATGAGCAGTTCTTC. This gives the protein CAGCASANYNEQFF.

With respect to this clonotype: The junction shows a germline mismatch at one end, possibly a read error. The chain carries TRBV5-6 and TRBJ1-2, with D tentatively TRBD1 (5 bases). CDR1 SGHDT and CDR2 YYEEEE come from the germline V gene. The CDR3 has 15 amino acids. The CDR3: CASSGRGALNYGHTF. The CDR3 coding sequence is TGTGCCAGCAGCGGGAGAGGGGCCCTCAACTATGGCCACACCTTC.

In its sample, this clonotype was seen a few times. The chain employs TRBV10-3 and TRBJ2-7, with 8 bases matching TRBD2. The V gene end was trimmed by 11 bases and the J gene end by 5 bases; junction bases not matched to a gene: 11. The germline V gene has CDR1 ENHRY and CDR2 SYGVKD. The CDR3 has 13 amino acids. The CDR3 nucleotides are TGTGCCGGTCAAGCGGGAGTTAGAGACGAGCAGTACTTC. Protein: CAGQAGVRDEQYF.

The chain has TRBV3-1 and TRBJ2-1, with D tentatively TRBD1 (7 bases). The CDR3 loop spans 16 amino acids. CDR1 and CDR2 from the germline V gene are LGHDT and YNNKEL (reference sequence). V lost 6 bases and J 2 bases, leaving 17 bases between the germline ends. The CDR3 spells CASSLFAGQTYNEQFF. CDR3 nucleotide sequence: TGTGCCAGCAGTCTTTTTGCGGGACAGACCTACAATGAGCAGTTCTTC.

This clonotype was observed a handful of times. The V gene is TRBV6-2 or TRBV6-3, the J gene TRBJ2-7, with 11 bases lining up with TRBD2. The J segment lost 2 bases and the V segment lost 7 bases, leaving 7 bases of the junction unmatched. Germline V CDR1 and CDR2: MNHEY, SVGEGT. The CDR3 extends over 15 amino acids. In nucleotides, the CDR3 is TGTGCCAGCAAGGAGGGACTAGCGGTTGCCTACGAGCAGTACTTC. Translated: CASKEGLAVAYEQYF.

The chain carries TRBV9 and TRBJ2-6; D gene unclear. Germline V gene lookup returns CDR1 SGDLS and CDR2 YYNGEE. V shed 0 bases and J shed 4 bases, with 8 bases lying between them. The CDR3 is made up of 15 amino acids. CDR3 sequence: CASSVGSTGANVLTF. In DNA form, the CDR3 reads TGTGCCAGCAGCGTAGGGAGTACCGGGGCCAACGTCCTGACTTTC.

The V call is TRBV11-2, the J call TRBJ2-1; 8 bases line up with TRBD2. There are 17 residues in the CDR3. The germline CDR1 and CDR2 sequences are SGHAT and FQNNGV. V lost 4 bases, J lost 8 bases, and 16 bases stayed unmatched. The CDR3 reads CASSSTPREGVSYEQFF. CDR3 sequence (DNA): TGTGCCAGCAGCTCAACCCCCCGGGAGGGGGTCAGTTATGAGCAGTTCTTC.

This clonotype was recorded a few times. The chain links TRBV18 to TRBJ2-1, with D hard to call. Trimming took 2 bases from V and 3 from J, leaving 11 bases between them. Germline V lookup: CDR1 KGHSH, CDR2 LQKENI. This CDR3 is built from 15 residues. CDR3 residues: CASSPTGRGYNEQFF. As DNA, the CDR3 is TGTGCCAGCTCACCAACCGGGCGCGGCTACAATGAGCAGTTCTTC.

The genes are TRBV15 and TRBJ2-4; a weak D match, TRBD2 (6 bases). Trimming left V 0 bases short and J 9 bases short, with 15 bases between. Germline CDR1 and CDR2: LNHNV and YYDKDF (reference sequence). This CDR3 has 15 amino acids. As DNA, the CDR3 is TGTGCCACCAGCAGAGAGGGTTCTTGGGAGGCCATTCAGTACTTC. It specifies CATSREGSWEAIQYF.

The chain is built from TRBV11-1 and TRBJ2-7, with TRBD2 as a possible D gene (5 bases). The CDR3 sequence is 13 residues long. CDR1 and CDR2 from the germline V gene are SGHAT and FQDESV (reference sequence). Trimming removed 3 bases at V and 9 bases at J, with 15 bases between. CDR3 in DNA: TGTGCCAGCAGCTTGGCCCAGAGCGGAGGGCAGTACTTC. Amino acids: CASSLAQSGGQYF.

The rearrangement uses TRBV12-3 or TRBV12-4 and TRBJ1-2; D remains ambiguous. This CDR3 has 12 residues. V was cut by 2 bases and J by 8 bases, with 9 bases left in between. In DNA form, the CDR3 reads TGTGCCAGCAGTTTACCGGGAGGAGGCTACACCTTC. Amino acids: CASSLPGGGYTF.

This clonotype turned up a few times. In DNA, the CDR3 is TGCAGTGCTAGTGGGACAGGGGTAGAACAGTTCTTC. Translated: CSASGTGVEQFF. The chain combines TRBV20-1 with TRBJ2-1, with 10 bases aligning to TRBD1. This CDR3 region has 12 residues. Germline CDR1 reads DFQATT; CDR2 reads SNEGSKA (reference sequence). V lost 3 bases to trimming and J lost 13 bases; unmatched junction nucleotides: 6.